The 17 T cell receptor beta chains given below trace back to one sample, sequenced in a study of T cells in Graves' hyperthyroidism and ophthalmopathy. TCR beta CDR3 regions were amplified from RNA transcripts. The HTBI set primed first-round TCR CDR3 RT-PCR. In TCRdb, the multiplex PCR reads were re-called with MiXCR into one record per CDR3 protein. The sample records hundreds of thousands of distinct CDR3 sequences, around 40% being singletons. The sequenced sample was blood. The receptors stem from a woman in her 40s with Graves' hyperthyroidism.

This clonotype has at least ten counts. The V call is TRBV7-2, the J call TRBJ2-7; TRBD1 matches at 7 bases. The CDR3 extends over 15 amino acids. Looked up from germline, CDR1 is SGHTA and CDR2 is FQGNSA. Trimming at V came to 4 bases and at J to 4 bases, leaving 10 bases not matched to a gene. The CDR3 loop reads CASSSTTTGAYEQYF. In DNA form, the CDR3 reads TGTGCCAGCAGCTCGACTACCACAGGGGCATACGAGCAGTACTTC. The full variable domain, rest sourced from reference TRBV7-2 and TRBJ2-7, is GAGVSQSPSNKVTEKGKDVELRCDPISGHTALYWYRQSLGQGLEFLIYFQGNSAPDKSGLPSDRFSAERTGGSVSTLTIQRTQQEDSAVYLCASSSTTTGAYEQYFGPGTRLTVT.

The chain couples TRBV20-1 to TRBJ2-7; no reliable D call. This CDR3 has 14 residues. Germline CDR1 DFQATT, CDR2 SNEGSKA (reference sequence). Trimming cost V 0 bases and J 2 bases, with 11 bases left between them. DNA for the CDR3: TGCAGTGCTAGAGATCTTGAACGGCCCTACGAGCAGTACTTC. Residues: CSARDLERPYEQYF.

The table lists this clonotype with many counts. The chain joins TRBV7-9 to TRBJ2-2; D may be TRBD1 (6 bases). This CDR3 is built from 16 residues. Germline-derived CDR1 and CDR2 are SEHNR and FQNEAQ (reference sequence). The V end was cut by 1 base, the J end by 4 bases, with 13 bases between. The CDR3 DNA sequence: TGTGCCAGCAGCTTAGTGGGGACACGCAGCACCGGGGAGCTGTTTTTT. Translation: CASSLVGTRSTGELFF.

Ten or more counts support this clonotype. The chain is built from TRBV19 and TRBJ1-2, with 7 bases lining up with TRBD1. Germline assignment: CDR1 LNHDA and CDR2 SQIVND (reference sequence). The CDR3 spans 13 residues. The J segment lost 4 bases and the V segment lost 9 bases, leaving 8 bases of the junction unmatched. DNA of the CDR3: TGTGCCAGCAGGGACAGCCTCATCTATGGCTACACCTTC. Translating it yields CASRDSLIYGYTF.

This clonotype was recorded at least ten times. The chain links TRBV19 to TRBJ1-2, with D unclear. CDR1 is LNHDA and CDR2 is SQIVND in the germline V gene (reference sequence). Trimming took off 0 bases at V and 7 bases at J, with 15 bases between the two ends. The CDR3 length is 15 residues. The CDR3 nucleotides are TGTGCCAGTAGTATAGATTTTTACACACCCATTGGCTACACCTTC. Its translation is CASSIDFYTPIGYTF. Full variable domain (outside the CDR3, taken from reference TRBV19 and TRBJ1-2): DGGITQSPKYLFRKEGQNVTLSCEQNLNHDAMYWYRQDPGQGLRLIYYSQIVNDFQKGDIAEGYSVSREKKESFPLTVTSAQKNPTAFYLCASSIDFYTPIGYTFGSGTRLTVV.

V gene TRBV10-3 combines with J gene TRBJ1-2; 8 bases line up with TRBD1. Unmatched junction bases numbered 21, after V lost 10 bases and J lost 2 bases. CDR1 is ENHRY, CDR2 SYGVKD, per germline. The CDR3 totals 18 residues. In nucleotides, the CDR3 is TGTGCCAGCGTCGGGACAGGAGTACGTCTCCCCCTAAACTATGGCTACACCTTC. Translation gives CASVGTGVRLPLNYGYTF.

This clonotype was counted only a few times. CDR3 nucleotides: TGTGCCAGTAGTATTTCCGGGACTAGCGGCACCTACGAGCAGTACTTC. Translation gives CASSISGTSGTYEQYF. The rearrangement links TRBV19 to TRBJ2-7, with 11 bases lining up with TRBD2. This CDR3 has 16 amino acids. Losses at the gene ends were 3 bases for V and 2 bases for J; bases not matched to a gene: 6. The germline gives CDR1 LNHDA, CDR2 SQIVND (reference sequence).

There are a few counts of this clonotype. The V and J genes are TRBV7-2 and TRBJ1-2; D perhaps matches TRBD1 (5 bases). V was shortened by 6 bases and J by 0 bases, with 23 bases between the two germline ends. This CDR3 is built from 18 residues. In germline, CDR1 is SGHTA, CDR2 FQGNSA. CDR3: CASSSVPGARYTNYGYTF. The CDR3 DNA is TGTGCCAGCAGTTCCGTTCCCGGGGCGAGATATACTAACTATGGCTACACCTTC.

The chain has TRBV19 and TRBJ1-6; no clear D. Germline CDR1 reads LNHDA; CDR2 reads SQIVND (reference sequence). Trimming pared 6 bases from V and 9 bases from J, leaving 15 bases between. The CDR3 is made up of 14 amino acids. The CDR3 spells CASSRASVGSPLHF. The CDR3 nucleotides read TGTGCCAGTAGCCGAGCCTCGGTTGGTTCACCCCTCCACTTT.

This clonotype was seen only a few times. V gene TRBV7-7 combines with J gene TRBJ2-5; tentatively, D is TRBD1 or TRBD2 (5 bases each). The germline V gene has CDR1 SSHAT and CDR2 FNYEAQ (reference sequence). The V end lost 2 bases, the J end lost 4 bases, and 20 bases lay between the germline ends. This CDR3 comprises 17 residues. CDR3 nucleotides: TGTGCCAGCAGCTTATATTTGGAGTGGGAGAGGGGAGAGACCCAGTACTTC. Protein sequence: CASSLYLEWERGETQYF.

This clonotype was seen more than once but under ten times. J is TRBJ1-5 and V is TRBV20-1, with 8 bases that match TRBD1. Germline V gene lookup returns CDR1 DFQATT and CDR2 SNEGSKA (reference sequence). The CDR3 has 20 amino acids. Trimming cost V 3 bases and J 2 bases; bases outside gene matches: 21. The CDR3 DNA reads TGCAGTGCTAGGGAGGAACAAGGGACAGGCAGCCTTTGGGGCAATCAGCCCCAGCATTTT. Protein product: CSAREEQGTGSLWGNQPQHF.

This clonotype showed up many times. The rearrangement links TRBV7-8 to TRBJ1-6; the D gene is possibly TRBD1 (6 bases). CDR1 is SGHVS, CDR2 FQNEAQ, per germline. CDR3 length: 17 residues. The V gene lost 2 bases and the J gene lost 7 bases, with 18 bases spanning the gap. The chain's CDR3 is CASSLILAGQMNSPLHF. CDR3 in DNA: TGTGCCAGCAGCTTAATTTTGGCTGGACAGATGAATTCACCCCTCCACTTT.

The gene calls are TRBV12-3 or TRBV12-4 and TRBJ1-1; D is undetermined. V lost 7 bases, J lost 2 bases, and 17 bases lay in between. The CDR3 runs 15 residues. CDR3 amino acids: CASNPRRVFNTEAFF. The CDR3 DNA reads as TGTGCCAGCAATCCGCGAAGGGTTTTTAACACTGAAGCTTTCTTT.

To note about this clonotype: This sequence may be a read error, since a much larger clone differs from it by one base. The V and J genes are TRBV7-9 and TRBJ2-7; 7 nucleotides agree with TRBD2. The CDR3 totals 16 residues. CDR1 and CDR2 (germline): SEHNR, FQNEAQ (reference sequence). The CDR3 DNA reads as TGTGCCAGCAGCTTAGTCGCCGGACTAGTTGCCTACGAGCAGAACTTC. Amino acids: CASSLVAGLVAYEQNF. The variable domain in full, with the rest retrieved from reference TRBV7-9 and TRBJ2-7, is DTGVSQNPRHKITKRGQNVTFRCDPISEHNRLYWYRQTLGQGPEFLTYFQNEAQLEKSRLLSDRFSAERPKGSFSTLEIQRTEQGDSAMYLCASSLVAGLVAYEQNFGPGTRLTVT.

This clonotype was seen ten or more times. The chain is built from TRBV2 and TRBJ1-1, with D maybe TRBD1 (5 bases). The V end was cut by 1 base, the J end by 2 bases, with 11 bases between. Germline V gene sequence: CDR1 SNHLY, CDR2 FYNNEI. This CDR3 comprises 15 residues. CDR3 nucleotides: TGTGCCAGCAGTGAAGGGGAGAGGGGCAACACTGAAGCTTTCTTT. Translated: CASSEGERGNTEAFF.

The chain links TRBV6-2 or TRBV6-3 to TRBJ1-5; no definite D call. V was cut by 4 bases and J by 4 bases, with 8 bases left in between. CDR1 is MNHEY and CDR2 is SVGEGT in the germline V gene. This CDR3 spans 13 amino acids. DNA for the CDR3: TGTGCCAGCAGTTCATCCAGGAATCAGCCCCAGCATTTT. It codes for CASSSSRNQPQHF.

This clonotype was seen many times. The chain carries TRBV10-3 and TRBJ2-5; 12 positions match TRBD2. After removal of 3 bases from V and 4 bases from J, the junction contained 6 bases not matched to a gene. Germline CDR1 ENHRY, CDR2 SYGVKD. This CDR3 has 16 residues. In nucleotides, the CDR3 is TGTGCCATCAGTGACTCGACTAGCGGGAGTACAGAGACCCAGTACTTC. Its translation is CAISDSTSGSTETQYF.